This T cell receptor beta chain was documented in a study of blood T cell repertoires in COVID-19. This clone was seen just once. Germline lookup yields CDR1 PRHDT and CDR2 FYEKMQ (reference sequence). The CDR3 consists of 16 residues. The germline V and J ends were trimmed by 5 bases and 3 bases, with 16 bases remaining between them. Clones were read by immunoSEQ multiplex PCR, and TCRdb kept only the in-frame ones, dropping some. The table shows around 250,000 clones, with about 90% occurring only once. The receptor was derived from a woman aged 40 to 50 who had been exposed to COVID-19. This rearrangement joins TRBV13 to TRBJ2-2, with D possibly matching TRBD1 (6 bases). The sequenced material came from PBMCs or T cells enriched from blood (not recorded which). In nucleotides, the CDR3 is TGTGCCAGCAGCGGAGCAGGGGTGGAAGACACCGGGGAGCTGTTTTTT. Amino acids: CASSGAGVEDTGELFF.